The clone carrying this T cell receptor (beta chain) showed up just a few times. Alongside a J-beta primer mix, a sample-barcoded 5' primer served in a second PCR lasting roughly 6 to 11 cycles. TCRdb independently ran MiXCR on the 5' RACE reads; one entry per CDR3 protein. The data hold 1.8 million or so distinct CDR3 sequences, with roughly two fifths observed a single time. The entry originates in a study of blood T cells in healthy people across ages. This CDR3 region has 13 residues. The ends were cut back, 2 bases at V and 8 bases at J, with 12 bases in the middle. Per the germline V gene, CDR1 is MNHEY and CDR2 is SMNVEV (reference sequence).

The origin of this receptor is a human donor in good health. The sequenced sample was blood. This chain joins TRBV27 and TRBJ1-2; D not resolved. The CDR3 protein is CASSLRGFEGYTF. The CDR3 nucleotides read TGTGCCAGCAGTTTAAGAGGGTTCGAAGGCTACACCTTC.